This T cell receptor beta chain was captured in a study of blood T cells in healthy people across ages (dated by TCRdb to 2015 to 2017). For the study in its entirety: In model experiments, template switching captured about one uniquely barcoded TCR beta cDNA molecule for every two T cells. To track age-related changes in TCR beta repertoire diversity, the study relied on deep sequencing normalized with unique cDNA molecular identifiers. The donors were split into four age groups: young (average 16 years), middle-aged (around 40), aged (about 56) and long-lived (approximately 80). To avoid experimental bias, donors of different ages were distributed randomly across sequencing lanes. Using the same blood draw, the study looked at two additional independent replicas of 1 million unique cDNA reads for two donors, one aged 18 to 30 and the other aged 80 or older. Broader findings and caveats from the paper: There was a strong correlation between observed TCR beta diversity and the percentage of naive T cells measured by flow cytometry. Observed TCR beta diversity per million T cells fell roughly linearly with age, and a significant reduction was already apparent by age approximately 40. Compared with the aged group, the long-lived group had more naive CD4+ T cells, fewer expanded clones and increased TCR diversity, a pattern suggesting age selection. The CMV infection status of donors was not known, potentially confounding age-related changes in expanded clonotypes. Bulk unsorted PBMC profiling prevented conclusive comparison of naive and antigen-experienced compartments. Estimates of total diversity from one million sequenced T cells were regarded as lower bounds and underestimates.

Library construction relied on 5' RACE. Sequencing was performed on an Illumina HiSeq 2500. A second PCR of roughly 7 to 11 cycles was performed with a sample-barcoded 5' primer and a J-beta primer mix. A unique molecular identifier was introduced onto each TCR beta cDNA molecule by a template-switch 5' adaptor carrying 12 random nucleotides. Each sample yielded at least 2.5 million CDR3-containing paired-end reads. First-strand cDNA synthesis was performed from all RNA using the Mint cDNA synthesis kit, with priming by a TRBC-specific oligonucleotide. After uracil-DNA glycosylase treatment, a first 18-cycle PCR used universal primers M1SS and BC2_uni_R on all cDNA. The authors' analysis ran thus. Normalization of each sample was performed by random selection of 1 million high-quality reads, each carrying a distinct molecular identifier. Reads sharing molecular identifiers were discarded rather than binned into consensus sequences. CDR3 identification, clonotype clustering and error correction used MiTCR with a Q25 quality threshold and the strictest error-elimination algorithm. A nonparametric unseen species model with Euler transformation was used to estimate lower-bound total TCR beta diversity. Through fastp at Q25 and MiXCR, TCRdb rebuilt clones from the public reads, retaining in-frame beta chains. Rows are combined by CDR3 protein, so each entry shows the most common genes and DNA. Here the V and J calls rest on TCRdb's processing, not on the authors' analysis. In this sample the table shows fewer than 750,000 distinct CDR3 sequences, roughly 48% of which occur a single time. The ten most abundant clones make up around 23% of the sample.

Of note for this clonotype: Its antigen target is currently unknown. No quality values exist for individual bases; no much larger clone is one base distant.

The donors were around 39 Caucasian individuals from Russia, aged roughly 6 to 100 years, who were systemically healthy. Each donor gave 9 to 10 milliliters of peripheral blood, collected into EDTA-treated Vacutainer tubes. Ficoll-Paque density-gradient centrifugation was used to isolate PBMCs, with at least 7 million per sample. Trizol reagent was used to extract total RNA from PBMCs, with at least 5.5 micrograms per sample. For every donor, an aliquot of PBMCs went through flow cytometry to measure the percentages of naive CD45RAhigh/CD27high T cells. The sequencing sample was made of blood. This clonotype was obtained from a man older than 75 in good health.

The DNA is TGTGCCAGCAGCCACGGTGACAGGCCACTGTTTTTT. Translation gives CASSHGDRPLFF. The sequence joins TRBV7-2 to TRBJ1-4; TRBD1 is a weak D gene call, 6 bases matching. The CDR3 runs 12 amino acids, cysteine and phenylalanine included. Only the CDR3 DNA stays, 36 bases, in frame from base 1. Trimming at the junction amounts to 5 bases on V and 13 bases on J, and the germline ends lie 14 bases apart. The germline V gene yields SGHTA for CDR1 and FQGNSA for CDR2. With all but the CDR3 taken from the reference TRBV7-2 and TRBJ1-4 genes, the full variable domain is: GAGVSQSPSNKVTEKGKDVELRCDPISGHTALYWYRQSLGQGLEFLIYFQGNSAPDKSGLPSDRFSAERTGGSVSTLTIQRTQQEDSAVYLCASSHGDRPLFFGSGTQLSVL.